These 3 T cell receptor beta chains were all obtained from the same sample, sequenced in a study of a mutant IDH1 vaccine in newly diagnosed glioma. Antigens for these TCRs are unknown. Time point defined: week 35, safety follow-up. Every vaccine dose comprised 300 ug of mutant IDH1 20-mer peptide plus topical imiquimod. Using immunoSEQ multiplex PCR, the repertoire was profiled, and TCRdb retains in-frame clones only, with some absent. The sample yields about 48,000 clones, around 85% seen once. This specimen was PBMCs, taken from a glioma patient whose treatment included an IDH1 peptide vaccine. These receptors were collected from a man aged 40-50 years with glioma.

The chain couples TRBV13 to TRBJ2-2, with D unclear. Per germline, CDR1 PRHDT and CDR2 FYEKMQ (reference sequence). This CDR3 is 12 amino acids long. V was cut by 5 bases and J by 5 bases, with 6 bases left in between. The CDR3, as DNA: TGTGCCAGCAGCCTCCAGACCGGGGAGCTGTTTTTT. Its translation is CASSLQTGELFF. Complete variable domain (other parts from reference TRBV13 and TRBJ2-2): AAGVIQSPRHLIKEKRETATLKCYPIPRHDTVYWYQQGPGQDPQFLISFYEKMQSDKGSIPDRFSAQQFSDYHSELNMSSLELGDSALYFCASSLQTGELFFGEGSRLTVL.

This clone has a single count. The gene calls are TRBV30 and TRBJ2-7; unclear D gene. Germline V gene sequence: CDR1 GTSNPN, CDR2 SVGIG (reference sequence). V was trimmed by 4 bases and J by 3 bases, leaving 7 bases between them. This CDR3 has 11 residues. The CDR3 sequence is CAWTSDYEQYF. In nucleotides, the CDR3 is TGTGCCTGGACCAGTGACTACGAGCAGTACTTC.

CDR3 sequence reads: CAWSAGGSYGYTF. CDR3 coding DNA: TGTGCCTGGAGTGCCGGGGGATCTTATGGCTACACCTTC. This sequence joins TRBV30 and TRBJ1-2; D may be TRBD1 (5 bases). The CDR3 loop spans 13 amino acids. CDR1 is GTSNPN, CDR2 SVGIG, per germline (reference sequence). The V end was cut by 1 base, the J end by 5 bases, with 11 bases between.